These T cell receptor beta chains were read from a single sample in a study of blood T cell repertoires in COVID-19. The table came from immunoSEQ multiplex PCR; TCRdb's copy has only in-frame clones and leaves some out. This table holds roughly 250,000 clones, roughly 86% found once. Sequenced: PBMCs or T cells enriched from blood (not recorded which). The receptors were sampled from a woman between 50 and 59 years old who had recovered from COVID-19. The CDR3 runs from the conserved cysteine through the conserved F or W. A D gene is named only where the DNA matches it firmly. Clone sizes are given selectively: once, few, many, or a class where the clone is expanded.

clone size	V gene	J gene	D gene	CDR3 protein	CDR3 DNA
NA	TRBV15	TRBJ2-1	NA	CATSGGYNEQFF	TGTGCCACCAGCGGCGGGTACAATGAGCAGTTCTTC
NA	TRBV5-4	TRBJ1-3	NA	CASSPATGSADNTIYF	TGTGCCAGCAGCCCCGCCACGGGGTCGGCCGATAACACCATATATTTT
NA	TRBV5-5	TRBJ2-7	TRBD1	CASILRDRVGEQYF	TGTGCCAGCATCCTCCGGGACAGGGTCGGCGAGCAGTACTTC
NA	TRBV14	TRBJ2-7	NA	CASSQEASGEQYF	TGTGCCAGCAGCCAAGAGGCTTCGGGAGAGCAGTACTTC
NA	TRBV5-4	TRBJ2-7	TRBD2	CASSLAGATYEQYF	TGTGCCAGCAGCCTAGCGGGAGCCACCTACGAGCAGTACTTC
NA	TRBV30	TRBJ1-1	NA	CAWSQGGVEAFF	TGTGCCTGGAGTCAAGGCGGGGTAGAAGCTTTCTTT
NA	TRBV5-6	TRBJ1-2	TRBD1	CASSHDRGYGYTF	TGTGCCAGCAGCCATGACAGGGGGTATGGCTACACCTTC
NA	TRBV1	TRBJ1-5	NA	CTSRYTGGPWFSNQPQHF	TGCACCAGCAGGTACACAGGGGGACCTTGGTTTAGCAATCAGCCCCAGCATTTT
NA	TRBV19	TRBJ1-1	NA	CASSINRENTEAFF	TGTGCCAGTAGTATCAACCGAGAGAACACTGAAGCTTTCTTT
NA	TRBV6-2/TRBV6-3	TRBJ1-2	NA	CASSYSYRTNYGYTF	TGTGCCAGCAGTTACTCATACAGAACTAACTATGGCTACACCTTC
NA	TRBV5-1	TRBJ1-6	NA	CASSLAGHDSPLHF	TGCGCCAGCAGCTTGGCAGGGCATGATTCACCCCTCCACTTT
NA	TRBV7-6	TRBJ1-4	TRBD1	CASSLGQGSHEKLFF	TGTGCCAGCAGCCTTGGACAGGGTAGTCATGAAAAACTGTTTTTT
NA	TRBV11-1	TRBJ2-7	TRBD2	CASSLSGRGDEQYF	TGTGCCAGCAGCTTGAGCGGGAGAGGCGACGAGCAGTACTTC
NA	TRBV3-1/TRBV3-2	TRBJ1-6	TRBD1	CASSPPGQVRTPLHF	TGTGCCAGCAGCCCACCGGGACAGGTCCGTACACCCCTCCACTTT
once	TRBV5-5	TRBJ1-3	NA	CASSLGTANTIYF	TGTGCCAGCAGCTTGGGCACTGCAAACACCATATATTTT
NA	TRBV1	TRBJ2-1	NA	CTSSQGNQREVRNEQFF	TGCACCAGCAGCCAAGGGAACCAGCGGGAGGTCAGAAATGAGCAGTTCTTC
few	TRBV2	TRBJ2-6	TRBD1	CASKGQGYSGANVLTF	TGTGCCAGCAAGGGACAGGGGTACTCTGGGGCCAACGTCCTGACTTTC
NA	TRBV7-8	TRBJ1-4	TRBD1	CASSYDVTGNGEKLFF	TGTGCCAGCAGCTATGATGTGACAGGGAATGGCGAAAAACTGTTTTTT
NA	TRBV6-1	TRBJ2-1	NA	CASSGGPLRPYWDEQFF	TGTGCCAGCAGTGGCGGGCCCCTCAGGCCTTATTGGGATGAGCAGTTCTTC
NA	TRBV11-2	TRBJ2-1	NA	CASSPNEQWYNEQFF	TGTGCCAGCAGCCCGAATGAGCAATGGTACAATGAGCAGTTCTTC
NA	TRBV2	TRBJ1-2	NA	CASAAVNYGYTF	TGTGCCAGTGCGGCCGTCAACTATGGCTACACCTTC
NA	TRBV5-1	TRBJ1-4	NA	CASSIGQLHATNEKLFF	TGCGCCAGCAGTATTGGACAGCTTCATGCAACTAATGAAAAACTGTTTTTT
once	TRBV5-1	TRBJ2-1	NA	CASSLPTGPLTENEQFF	TGCGCCAGCAGCTTGCCCACAGGGCCCCTAACAGAAAATGAGCAGTTCTTC
NA	TRBV19	TRBJ2-7	NA	CASSLAHAQNYEQYF	TGTGCCAGTAGTTTGGCCCACGCACAAAACTACGAGCAGTACTTC
NA	TRBV11-2	TRBJ1-1	NA	CASSIPGWGPNTEAFF	TGTGCCAGCAGCATTCCCGGGTGGGGCCCCAACACTGAAGCTTTCTTT
NA	TRBV7-9	TRBJ1-1	NA	CASSRTANTEAFF	TGTGCCAGCAGCCGGACAGCTAACACTGAAGCTTTCTTT
once	TRBV30	TRBJ1-4	TRBD1	CAWSGGTVTLEKLFF	TGTGCCTGGAGTGGGGGGACAGTAACCCTTGAAAAACTGTTTTTT
NA	TRBV2	TRBJ1-4	NA	CASSRTQTASNEKLFF	TGTGCCAGCAGCCGTACCCAGACAGCCTCTAATGAAAAACTGTTTTTT
NA	TRBV6-2/TRBV6-3	TRBJ1-1	NA	CASSYTGVVDTEAFF	TGTGCCAGCAGTTACACCGGGGTGGTGGACACTGAAGCTTTCTTT
NA	TRBV14	TRBJ2-3	NA	CASSQGPTDTQYF	TGTGCCAGCAGCCAGGGCCCTACAGATACGCAGTATTTT
NA	TRBV27	TRBJ2-1	NA	CASSVQGIVNEQFF	TGTGCCAGCAGTGTGCAGGGTATCGTAAATGAGCAGTTCTTC
NA	TRBV9	TRBJ2-2	NA	CASSVAGTGELFF	TGTGCCAGCAGCGTAGCAGGGACCGGGGAGCTGTTTTTT
NA	TRBV13	TRBJ1-2	NA	CASSLGNVGVGAYF	NA
NA	TRBV7-6	TRBJ2-3	TRBD2	CASSSGPSSASGKDTQYF	TGTGCCAGCAGCTCCGGTCCTTCGTCGGCTAGCGGGAAAGATACGCAGTATTTT
NA	TRBV7-9	TRBJ1-2	NA	CASSLDRGLGGYGYTF	TGTGCCAGCAGCTTAGACCGGGGCCTCGGGGGCTATGGCTACACCTTC
NA	TRBV7-2	TRBJ1-2	NA	CASSLGRSMRDRNYGYTF	TGTGCCAGCAGCTTAGGACGATCGATGCGCGACAGGAACTATGGCTACACCTTC
once	TRBV23-1	TRBJ1-2	NA	CASSQEGSGDGYTF	TGCGCCAGCAGTCAAGAAGGATCGGGTGATGGCTACACCTTC
NA	TRBV5-6	TRBJ2-3	TRBD1	CASSTGQGADTQYF	TGTGCCAGCAGCACGGGACAGGGGGCAGATACGCAGTATTTT
NA	TRBV18	TRBJ2-7	TRBD2	CASRGLAGEGPYEQYF	TGTGCCAGCCGGGGACTAGCGGGAGAAGGCCCCTACGAGCAGTACTTC
NA	TRBV10-2	TRBJ2-5	TRBD2	CASSEAGGGETQYF	TGCGCCAGCAGTGAGGCGGGGGGCGGGGAGACCCAGTACTTC
NA	TRBV11-3	TRBJ2-5	TRBD2	CASSLGLAGAETQYF	TGTGCCAGCAGCTTAGGACTAGCGGGAGCGGAGACCCAGTACTTC
once	TRBV6-4	TRBJ2-1	NA	CASSDSERLFF	TGTGCCAGCAGTGACTCCGAGAGACTCTTCTTC
many	TRBV11-2	TRBJ1-1	NA	CASSSSGGSEAFF	TGTGCCAGCAGTTCAAGTGGGGGCTCTGAAGCTTTCTTT
NA	TRBV7-9	TRBJ2-2	TRBD2	CASSPIRLAGEIGELFF	TGTGCCAGCAGCCCTATAAGACTAGCGGGAGAAATCGGGGAGCTGTTTTTT
NA	TRBV19	TRBJ1-4	TRBD1	CASRRTGGTNEKLFF	TGTGCCAGTAGGAGGACAGGGGGCACTAATGAAAAACTGTTTTTT
NA	TRBV30	TRBJ2-7	TRBD1	CAWSPAGQGKLIFFYEQYF	TGTGCCTGGAGTCCCGCGGGACAGGGGAAGTTAATATTTTTTTACGAGCAGTACTTC
NA	TRBV7-9	TRBJ2-1	TRBD2	CASSLVGLESNEQFF	TGTGCCAGCAGCTTAGTGGGACTAGAATCTAATGAGCAGTTCTTC
few	TRBV3-1/TRBV3-2	TRBJ1-2	TRBD1	CASSQDAGGNTYGYTF	TGTGCCAGCAGCCAAGATGCAGGGGGAAACACTTATGGCTACACCTTC
NA	TRBV7-3	TRBJ2-1	TRBD1	CASSFQGANNEQFF	TGTGCCAGCAGCTTCCAGGGGGCCAACAATGAGCAGTTCTTC
few	TRBV5-5	TRBJ2-2	TRBD1	CASSPGTDWNTGELFF	TGTGCCAGCAGCCCTGGGACAGACTGGAACACCGGGGAGCTGTTTTTT
NA	TRBV2	TRBJ1-1	NA	CASSGGGAGDTEAFF	TGTGCCAGCAGTGGGGGTGGGGCAGGGGATACTGAAGCTTTCTTT
NA	TRBV19	TRBJ1-3	NA	CASSMASGNTIYF	TGTGCCAGTAGTATGGCCTCTGGAAACACCATATATTTT
NA	TRBV30	TRBJ2-3	TRBD1	CAWSSGTGVTDTQYF	TGTGCCTGGAGTTCCGGGACAGGGGTCACAGATACGCAGTATTTT
NA	TRBV11-2	TRBJ2-1	TRBD2	CASSLRTPLAGGYNEQFF	TGTGCCAGCAGCCTCCGGACCCCACTAGCGGGAGGGTACAATGAGCAGTTCTTC
few	TRBV7-9	TRBJ1-2	NA	CASSLDKSDYTF	TGTGCCAGCAGCTTAGATAAGTCAGACTACACCTTC